The T cell receptor (beta chain) under discussion was sequenced for a study of technical replicates of blood from a few donors. Clones were sequenced by immunoSEQ multiplex PCR, and TCRdb holds only the in-frame ones, with some missing. The sample lists roughly 70,000 clones, around 94% seen once, with 0.35% to 0.45% in the top ten. Germline CDR1 and CDR2: MDHEN and SYDVKM. V was shortened by 7 bases and J by 4 bases, with 16 bases between the two germline ends. The CDR3 consists of 15 residues. This sequence originates from a human donor in good health. V usage is TRBV28 and J usage is TRBJ1-4, with D possibly being TRBD1 (5 bases). Sequenced: T cells isolated from PBMCs. The CDR3 region has the DNA TGTGCCAGCACCCGACACCCAGGGCTTAATGAAAAACTGTTTTTT. Protein sequence: CASTRHPGLNEKLFF.